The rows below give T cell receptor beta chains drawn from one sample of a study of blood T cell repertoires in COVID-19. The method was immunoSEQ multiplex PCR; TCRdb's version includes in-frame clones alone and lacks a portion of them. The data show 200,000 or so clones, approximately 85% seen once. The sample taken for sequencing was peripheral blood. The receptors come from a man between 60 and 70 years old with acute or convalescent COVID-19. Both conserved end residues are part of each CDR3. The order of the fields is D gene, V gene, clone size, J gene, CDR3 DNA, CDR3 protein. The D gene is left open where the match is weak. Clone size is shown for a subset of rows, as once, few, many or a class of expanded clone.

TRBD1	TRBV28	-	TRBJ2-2	TGTGCCAGCAGTTTAATCGACAGGGATTCCGGGGAGCTGTTTTTT	CASSLIDRDSGELFF
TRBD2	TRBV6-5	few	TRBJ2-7	TGTGCCAGCAACCCCGGGACTAGCGGGATCAACGAGCAGTACTTC	CASNPGTSGINEQYF
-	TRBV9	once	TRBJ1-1	TGTGCCAGCAGCCCCGTTTCAGAGCGTACTGAAGCTTTCTTT	CASSPVSERTEAFF
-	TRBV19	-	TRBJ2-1	TGTGCCAGTACCCTTTCGAGAGCGGGTACCGGCAGCTCCTACAATGAGCAGTTCTTC	CASTLSRAGTGSSYNEQFF
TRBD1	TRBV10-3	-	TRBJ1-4	TGTGCCACCCATACAGGGGGATCAACTAATGAAAAACTGTTTTTT	CATHTGGSTNEKLFF
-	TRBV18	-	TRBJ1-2	TGTGCCAGCTCCCCAAACAGCCTCCCCGGAACAGGGCCGTTCTATGGCTACACCTTC	CASSPNSLPGTGPFYGYTF
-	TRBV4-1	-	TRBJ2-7	TGCGCCAGCAGCCAAGAATCCGGGACACTCTCCTACGAGCAGTACTTC	CASSQESGTLSYEQYF
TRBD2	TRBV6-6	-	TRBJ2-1	TGTGCCAGTGGAGCGGGAACCTACAATGAGCAGTTCTTC	CASGAGTYNEQFF
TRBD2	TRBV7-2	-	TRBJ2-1	TGTGCCAGCAGCTTAGAATCCACTAGCGGGAACAATGAGCAGTTCTTC	CASSLESTSGNNEQFF
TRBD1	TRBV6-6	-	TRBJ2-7	TGTGCCAGCAGTTACTCGGGACAGGGGGCTTACGAGCAGTACTTC	CASSYSGQGAYEQYF
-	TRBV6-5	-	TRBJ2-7	TGTGCCAGCAAAGCAGGGCAACCCTCCTACGAGCAGTACTTC	CASKAGQPSYEQYF
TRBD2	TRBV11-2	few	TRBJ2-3	TGTGCCAGCAGCTTACTAGCGGGAGGCACAGATACGCAGTATTTT	CASSLLAGGTDTQYF
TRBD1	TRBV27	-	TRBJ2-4	TGTGCCAGCAGTCAAACAGGGGTAGCCAAAAACATTCAGTACTTC	CASSQTGVAKNIQYF
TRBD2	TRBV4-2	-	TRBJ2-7	TGTGCCAGCAGCCATCCCACTAGCGGGAGGAACTCCTACGAGCAGTACTTC	CASSHPTSGRNSYEQYF
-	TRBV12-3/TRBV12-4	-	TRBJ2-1	TGTGCCTCCCGACTGGCGGAGTACAATGAGCAGTTCTTC	CASRLAEYNEQFF
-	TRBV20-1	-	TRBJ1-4	TGCAGTGCTAGTGGGAGGGATGGAAAACTGTTTTTT	CSASGRDGKLFF
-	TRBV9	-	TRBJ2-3	TGTGCCAGCAGCGCGAGCGGGAGCACAGATACGCAGTATTTT	CASSASGSTDTQYF
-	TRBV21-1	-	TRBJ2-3	TGTGCCAGCAGCAGACCGGCAGCGGGGATAGATACGCAGTATTTT	CASSRPAAGIDTQYF
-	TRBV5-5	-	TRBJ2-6	TGTGCCAGCAGCTTGGTCCCGGGTTCGACTGGGGCCAACGTCCTGACTTTC	CASSLVPGSTGANVLTF
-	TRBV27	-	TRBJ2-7	TGTGCCAGCAGTTTATCCGTCCGAGGGGAGCAGTACTTC	CASSLSVRGEQYF
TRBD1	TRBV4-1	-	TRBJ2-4	TGCGCCAGCAGCCATCCCCGGGGGACAGGGGACATTCAGTACTTC	CASSHPRGTGDIQYF